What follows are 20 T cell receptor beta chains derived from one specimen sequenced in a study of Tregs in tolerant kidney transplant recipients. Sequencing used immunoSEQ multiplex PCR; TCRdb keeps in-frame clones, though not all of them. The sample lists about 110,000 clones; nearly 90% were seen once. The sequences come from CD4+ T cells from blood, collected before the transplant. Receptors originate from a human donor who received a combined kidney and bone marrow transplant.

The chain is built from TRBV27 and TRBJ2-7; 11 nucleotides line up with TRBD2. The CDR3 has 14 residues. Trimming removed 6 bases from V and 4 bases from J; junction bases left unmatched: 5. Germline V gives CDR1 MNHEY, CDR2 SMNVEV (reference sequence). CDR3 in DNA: TGTGCCAGCAGGCGCCTAGCGGGAGGATACGAGCAGTACTTC. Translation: CASRRLAGGYEQYF.

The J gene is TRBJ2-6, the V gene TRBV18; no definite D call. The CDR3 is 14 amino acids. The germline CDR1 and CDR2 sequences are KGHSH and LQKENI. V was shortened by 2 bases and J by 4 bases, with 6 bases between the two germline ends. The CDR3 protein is CASSPSAGANVLTF. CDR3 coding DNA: TGTGCCAGCTCACCATCTGCGGGGGCCAACGTCCTGACTTTC.

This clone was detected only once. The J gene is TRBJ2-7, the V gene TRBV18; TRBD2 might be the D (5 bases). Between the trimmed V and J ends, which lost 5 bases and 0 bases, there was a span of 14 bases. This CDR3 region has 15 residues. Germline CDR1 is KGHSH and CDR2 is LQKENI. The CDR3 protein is CASSSLDWSSYEQYF. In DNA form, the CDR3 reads TGTGCCAGCTCATCACTGGACTGGAGCTCCTACGAGCAGTACTTC.

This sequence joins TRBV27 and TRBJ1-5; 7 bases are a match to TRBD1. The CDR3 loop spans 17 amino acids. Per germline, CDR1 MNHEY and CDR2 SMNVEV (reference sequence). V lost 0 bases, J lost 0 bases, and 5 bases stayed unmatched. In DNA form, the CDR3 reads TGTGCCAGCAGTTTATCGAGGGGGCCTAATAGCAATCAGCCCCAGCATTTT. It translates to CASSLSRGPNSNQPQHF.

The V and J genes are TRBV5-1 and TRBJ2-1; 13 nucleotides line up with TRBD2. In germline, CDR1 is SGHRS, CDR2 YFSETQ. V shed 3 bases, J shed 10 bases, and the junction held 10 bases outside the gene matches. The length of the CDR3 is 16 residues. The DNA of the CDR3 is TGCGCCAGCAGCTGGACTAGCGGGGGAAAGGCTCGGGAGCAGTTCTTC. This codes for CASSWTSGGKAREQFF.

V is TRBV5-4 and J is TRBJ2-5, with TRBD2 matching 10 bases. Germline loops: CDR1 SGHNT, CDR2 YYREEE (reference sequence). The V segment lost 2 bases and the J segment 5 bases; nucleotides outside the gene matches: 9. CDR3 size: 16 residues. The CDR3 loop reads CASSFPLAGEGETQYF. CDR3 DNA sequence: TGTGCCAGCAGCTTCCCCCTAGCGGGGGAGGGGGAGACCCAGTACTTC.

The CDR3 region is CASSLAYTDTQYF. CDR3 sequence (DNA): TGTGCCAGTAGCCTAGCGTACACAGATACGCAGTATTTT. The V call is TRBV19, the J call TRBJ2-3; possibly TRBD2 for D (6 bases). Trimming shortened V by 6 bases and J by 2 bases, and 9 bases separated the two germline ends. The germline V gene has CDR1 LNHDA and CDR2 SQIVND (reference sequence). The length of the CDR3 is 13 residues. Full variable domain (outside the CDR3, taken from reference TRBV19 and TRBJ2-3): DGGITQSPKYLFRKEGQNVTLSCEQNLNHDAMYWYRQDPGQGLRLIYYSQIVNDFQKGDIAEGYSVSREKKESFPLTVTSAQKNPTAFYLCASSLAYTDTQYFGPGTRLTVL.

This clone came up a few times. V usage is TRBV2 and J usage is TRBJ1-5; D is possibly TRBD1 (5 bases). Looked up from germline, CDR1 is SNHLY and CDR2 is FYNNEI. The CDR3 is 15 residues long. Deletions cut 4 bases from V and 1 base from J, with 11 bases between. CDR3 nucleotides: TGTGCCAGCAGTGCCAGGGAGGGGAGCAATCAGCCCCAGCATTTT. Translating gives CASSAREGSNQPQHF.

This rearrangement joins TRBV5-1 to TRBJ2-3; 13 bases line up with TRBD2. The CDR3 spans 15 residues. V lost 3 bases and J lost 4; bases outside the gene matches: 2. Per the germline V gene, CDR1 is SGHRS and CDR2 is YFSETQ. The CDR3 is CASSSGLAGPDTQYF. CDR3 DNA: TGCGCCAGCAGCTCGGGACTAGCGGGGCCAGATACGCAGTATTTT.

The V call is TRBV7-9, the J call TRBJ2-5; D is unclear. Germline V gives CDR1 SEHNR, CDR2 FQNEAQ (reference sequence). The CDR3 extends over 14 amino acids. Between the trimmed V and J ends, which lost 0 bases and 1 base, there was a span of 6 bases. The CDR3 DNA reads TGTGCCAGCAGCTTAGCTTCGGTCCAAGAGACCCAGTACTTC. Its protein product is CASSLASVQETQYF.

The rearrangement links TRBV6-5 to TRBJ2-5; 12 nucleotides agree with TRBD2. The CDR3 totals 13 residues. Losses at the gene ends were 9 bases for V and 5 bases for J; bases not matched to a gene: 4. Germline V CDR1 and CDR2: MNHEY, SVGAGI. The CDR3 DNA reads TGTGCCAGTTGGACTAGCGGGGAGGAGACCCAGTACTTC. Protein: CASWTSGEETQYF.

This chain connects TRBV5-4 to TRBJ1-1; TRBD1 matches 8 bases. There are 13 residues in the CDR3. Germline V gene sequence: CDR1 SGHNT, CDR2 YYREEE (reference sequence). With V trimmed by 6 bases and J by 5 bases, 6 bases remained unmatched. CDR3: CASNPTGGTEAFF. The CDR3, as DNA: TGTGCCAGCAACCCAACAGGGGGGACTGAAGCTTTCTTT.

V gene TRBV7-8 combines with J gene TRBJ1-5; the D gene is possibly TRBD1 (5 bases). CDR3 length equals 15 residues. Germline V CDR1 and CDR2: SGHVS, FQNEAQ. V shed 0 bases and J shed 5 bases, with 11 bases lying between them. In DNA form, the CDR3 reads TGTGCCAGCAGCTTAGCGGGGACGGGGGATCAGCCCCAGCATTTT. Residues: CASSLAGTGDQPQHF.

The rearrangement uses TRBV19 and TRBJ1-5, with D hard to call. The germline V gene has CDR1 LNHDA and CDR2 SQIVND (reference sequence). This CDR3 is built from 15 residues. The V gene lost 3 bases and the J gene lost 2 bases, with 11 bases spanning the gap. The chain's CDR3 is CASSMRPGGNQPQHF. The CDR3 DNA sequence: TGTGCCAGTAGTATGAGGCCCGGGGGCAATCAGCCCCAGCATTTT. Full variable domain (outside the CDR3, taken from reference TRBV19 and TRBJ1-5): DGGITQSPKYLFRKEGQNVTLSCEQNLNHDAMYWYRQDPGQGLRLIYYSQIVNDFQKGDIAEGYSVSREKKESFPLTVTSAQKNPTAFYLCASSMRPGGNQPQHFGDGTRLSIL.

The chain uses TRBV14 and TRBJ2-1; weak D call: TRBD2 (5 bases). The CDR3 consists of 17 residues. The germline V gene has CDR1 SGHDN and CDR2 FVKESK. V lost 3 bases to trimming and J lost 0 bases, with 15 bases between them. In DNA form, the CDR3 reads TGTGCCAGCAGCCATCTTAGCGACTCTAGCTCCTACAATGAGCAGTTCTTC. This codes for CASSHLSDSSSYNEQFF.

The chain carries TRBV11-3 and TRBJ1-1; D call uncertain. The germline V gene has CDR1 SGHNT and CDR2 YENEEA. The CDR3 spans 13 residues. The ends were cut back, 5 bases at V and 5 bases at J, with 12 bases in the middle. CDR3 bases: TGTGCCAGCAGCCCGCGCGGGGAAACTGAAGCTTTCTTT. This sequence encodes CASSPRGETEAFF. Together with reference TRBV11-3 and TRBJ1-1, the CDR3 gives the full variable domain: EAGVVQSPRYKIIEKKQPVAFWCNPISGHNTLYWYLQNLGQGPELLIRYENEEAVDDSQLPKDRFSAERLKGVDSTLKIQPAELGDSAVYLCASSPRGETEAFFGQGTRLTVV.

The CDR3 coding sequence is TGTGCCGCGATGTCAGGCTATGAGCAGTTCTTC. As protein: CAAMSGYEQFF. J is TRBJ2-1 and V is TRBV2; D gene uncertain. V shed 11 bases and J shed 8 bases, with 13 bases lying between them. From germline, CDR1 is SNHLY and CDR2 FYNNEI. This CDR3 is built from 11 residues.

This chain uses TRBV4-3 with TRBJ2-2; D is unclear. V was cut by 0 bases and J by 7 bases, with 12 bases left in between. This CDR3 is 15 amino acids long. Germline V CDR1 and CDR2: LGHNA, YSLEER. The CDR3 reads CASSQDSTASGELFF. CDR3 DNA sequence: TGCGCCAGCAGCCAAGATTCGACTGCGAGCGGGGAGCTGTTTTTT.

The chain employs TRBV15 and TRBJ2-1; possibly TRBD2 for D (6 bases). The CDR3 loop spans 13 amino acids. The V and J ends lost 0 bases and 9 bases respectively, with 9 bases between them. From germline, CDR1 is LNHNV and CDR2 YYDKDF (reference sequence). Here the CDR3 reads CATSREGTREQFF. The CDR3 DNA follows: TGTGCCACCAGCAGAGAAGGGACTCGTGAGCAGTTCTTC.

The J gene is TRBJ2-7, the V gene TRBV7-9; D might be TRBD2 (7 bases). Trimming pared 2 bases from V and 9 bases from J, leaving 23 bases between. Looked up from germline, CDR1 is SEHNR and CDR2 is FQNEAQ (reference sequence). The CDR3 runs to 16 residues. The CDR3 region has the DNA TGTGCCAGCAGCTTAAGTACGGGGGGCGTTGGGGCAGGGCAGTACTTC. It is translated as CASSLSTGGVGAGQYF.